The 5 T cell receptor beta chains below come from one sample, sequenced in a study of blood T cell repertoires in COVID-19. Here immunoSEQ multiplex PCR was the method, and the copy in TCRdb shows in-frame clones only, minus some. This sample has about 210,000 clones, with about 91% found just once. Sequenced sample: peripheral blood. These receptors were collected from a woman in her thirties or forties with acute or convalescent COVID-19.

The chain recombines TRBV20-1 with TRBJ1-2; D unresolved. The V gene's germline CDR1 is DFQATT and CDR2 SNEGSKA (reference sequence). The germline V and J ends were trimmed by 5 bases and 5 bases, with 6 bases remaining between them. The CDR3 is 10 amino acids. In nucleotides, the CDR3 is TGCAGTGCTCACTGGTATGGCTACACCTTC. It specifies CSAHWYGYTF.

The chain joins TRBV4-2 to TRBJ2-3; possibly TRBD2 for D (5 bases). Trimming stripped 0 bases from V and 3 bases from J, with 25 bases between. This CDR3 region has 20 residues. Per germline, CDR1 LGHNA and CDR2 YNFKEQ. CDR3 in DNA: TGTGCCAGCAGCCAAGATCGCGGATTTGGCCGGGGTCTCAGGACAGATACGCAGTATTTT. The encoded protein is CASSQDRGFGRGLRTDTQYF.

V and J are TRBV5-1 and TRBJ1-1; 8 nucleotides align to TRBD1. With V trimmed by 0 bases and J by 2 bases, 6 bases remained unmatched. This CDR3 region has 16 residues. Per germline, CDR1 SGHRS and CDR2 YFSETQ. Here the CDR3 reads CASSLAIRGPNTEAFF. Here the CDR3 DNA reads TGCGCCAGCAGCTTGGCCATCAGGGGGCCAAACACTGAAGCTTTCTTT. Full variable domain (remainder filled in from reference TRBV5-1 and TRBJ1-1): KAGVTQTPRYLIKTRGQQVTLSCSPISGHRSVSWYQQTPGQGLQFLFEYFSETQRNKGNFPGRFSGRQFSNSRSEMNVSTLELGDSALYLCASSLAIRGPNTEAFFGQGTRLTVV.

V usage is TRBV6-6 and J usage is TRBJ1-2; the D gene is possibly TRBD1 (5 bases). The CDR3 loop spans 13 amino acids. Trimming pared 11 bases from V and 0 bases from J, leaving 13 bases between. Germline CDR1 and CDR2: MNHNY and SVGAGI (reference sequence). The CDR3 region is CACFRQTNYGYTF. The DNA for the CDR3 is TGTGCCTGCTTTAGACAGACTAACTATGGCTACACCTTC.

The chain joins TRBV4-1 to TRBJ2-6; D possibly corresponds to TRBD1 (6 bases). The CDR3 extends over 18 amino acids. Germline loops: CDR1 MGHRA, CDR2 YSYEKL. The germline V and J ends were trimmed by 5 bases and 0 bases, with 17 bases remaining between them. CDR3 region: CASSYNPTGSSGANVLTF. The CDR3 coding sequence is TGCGCCAGCAGCTACAATCCGACAGGTTCCTCTGGGGCCAACGTCCTGACTTTC.